Given below is one TCR beta chain in context. Clones were read by immunoSEQ multiplex PCR, and TCRdb kept only the in-frame ones, dropping some. The profile shows 150,000 to 200,000 clones, nearly 90% of them singletons. The CDR3 sequence is 11 residues long. The junction had 3 bases not matched to a gene; V was cut back by 5 bases and J by 11 bases. Germline V gene sequence: CDR1 SNHLY, CDR2 FYNNEI. This record belongs to a study of blood T cell repertoires in COVID-19. Study-level background: PBMCs, B-cell-depleted T cells, or T cells provided the cDNA or gDNA that made up the material.

The chain joins TRBV2 to TRBJ1-5; 7 bases map to TRBD1. Sequenced sample: peripheral blood. The receptor was derived from a man in his fifties or sixties with acute or convalescent COVID-19. This CDR3 reads CASSIQGTQHF. The CDR3 nucleotides read TGTGCCAGCAGTATACAGGGGACCCAGCATTTT.